This T cell receptor beta chain is drawn from a study of OX40 agonist ivuxolimab in advanced cancers. Clones were read by immunoSEQ multiplex PCR, and TCRdb kept only the in-frame ones, dropping some. The sample records around 80,000 clones, more than 70% being singletons. This clone was detected only a few times. Its cognate antigen is unknown. This CDR3 is built from 18 residues. With V trimmed by 3 bases and J by 5 bases, 9 bases remained unmatched. Germline lookup yields CDR1 MDHEN and CDR2 SYDVKM. Study outcomes and limitations: CD8+ T cells averaged more expanded clones than CD4+.

This TCR was sampled from an adult with an advanced solid tumor such as melanoma, head and neck, liver or kidney cancer. This sample comprised CD4+ or CD8+ T cells sorted from blood, obtained in a trial of the OX40 agonist ivuxolimab. The chain uses TRBV28 and TRBJ2-1, with TRBD2 matching 14 bases. The CDR3 DNA is TGTGCCAGCAGTTTTTACCCGACTAGCGGGAGGGCTAACAATGAGCAGTTCTTC. Residues: CASSFYPTSGRANNEQFF.